This T cell receptor (beta chain) was captured in a study of blood T cell repertoires in COVID-19. In the study overall: Collection of acute and convalescent COVID-19 samples took place in the United States, Italy and Spain. PBMCs, B-cell-depleted T cells, or T cells were the source of the cDNA or gDNA that made up the material.

Under the authors' procedure: For nucleated cells, counts were estimated from reference gene primer amplification. Sequencing was performed with immunoSEQ multiplex PCR; in TCRdb, only in-frame clones are kept and a portion is missing. The V and J calls and clone size are taken from that table; D and trimming were inferred from the DNA. Here the sample spans approximately 12,000 clones, approximately 85% being singletons. CDR1 and CDR2 from the germline V gene are SGDLS and YYNGEE. CDR3 length: 13 residues. Trimming removed 2 bases at V and 6 bases at J, with 9 bases between. The TCR was taken from a woman between 55 and 75 years old with acute or convalescent COVID-19. The chain is built from TRBV9 and TRBJ1-3; D remains ambiguous. The source material was peripheral blood. The DNA of the CDR3 is TGTGCCAGCAGCGTGGGCCCTGAAAACACCATATATTTT. As protein: CASSVGPENTIYF.